The 3 T cell receptor beta chains in this list originate from one sample, sequenced in a study of radiotherapy plus CTLA-4 blockade in lung cancer. This table comes from immunoSEQ multiplex PCR, and its TCRdb copy is limited to in-frame clones, with some not included. This table has roughly 100,000 clones, 82% appearing once. Material: peripheral blood, obtained from a patient treated with radiotherapy plus ipilimumab. The receptor source for this set is a human donor with non-small cell lung cancer that progressed on radiotherapy plus ipilimumab.

Remarks on this clone: The same CDR3 is also encoded by other DNA sequences in this sample. The J gene is TRBJ2-5, the V gene TRBV5-4; D may be TRBD1 (5 bases). The CDR3 length is 14 residues. Germline V gene data show CDR1 as SGHNT and CDR2 as YYREEE (reference sequence). V lost 4 bases and J lost 0, with 10 bases in between. The chain's CDR3 is CASSLGQDQETQYF. The CDR3 DNA reads TGTGCCAGCAGCCTGGGGCAGGACCAAGAGACCCAGTACTTC.

The chain is built from TRBV5-8 and TRBJ1-2, with 8 bases fitting TRBD1. Unmatched junction bases numbered 4, after V lost 5 bases and J lost 4 bases. Germline V gene lookup returns CDR1 SGHTS and CDR2 YDEGEE. CDR3 length equals 13 residues. CDR3 nucleotides: TGTGCCAGCAGTCGACAGGGGACCTATGGCTACACCTTC. Its translation is CASSRQGTYGYTF.

This chain uses TRBV6-6 with TRBJ1-4; 8 nucleotides line up with TRBD1. Germline CDR1 is MNHNY and CDR2 is SVGAGI (reference sequence). The J segment lost 4 bases and the V segment lost 5 bases, leaving 9 bases of the junction unmatched. There are 16 residues in the CDR3. The CDR3 loop reads CASSLGDRTFNEKLFF. CDR3 nucleotides: TGTGCCAGCAGTCTTGGGGACAGGACTTTTAATGAAAAACTGTTTTTT.